The rows below give T cell receptor beta chains drawn from one sample of a study of T cell responses to AZD1222 COVID-19 vaccine. TCRdb's table, derived via immunoSEQ multiplex PCR, lists solely in-frame clones and lacks some. The sample yields some 130,000 clones, about 88% seen once. The sequenced sample was peripheral blood, obtained 28 days after the second AZD1222 dose. All receptors derive from an adult who received the AZD1222 COVID-19 vaccine. Both conserved end residues are part of each CDR3. The D gene is left open where the match is weak. Some rows have no size entry. The others give once, few or many, or a class for an expanded clone.

D	V	J	size	CDR3	DNA
-	TRBV7-2	TRBJ1-2	few	CASSQLGVGYGYTF	TGTGCCAGCAGCCAGCTGGGGGTTGGTTATGGCTACACCTTC
-	TRBV6-4	TRBJ2-5	-	CASDEETQYF	TGTGCCAGCGACGAAGAGACCCAGTACTTC
TRBD1	TRBV5-6	TRBJ1-2	-	CASSKTGNYGYTF	TGTGCCAGCAGCAAGACAGGGAACTATGGCTACACCTTC
-	TRBV5-6	TRBJ1-2	-	CASSLFAVAVVTGNYGYTF	TGTGCCAGCAGCTTGTTTGCGGTGGCGGTCGTGACCGGTAACTATGGCTACACCTTC
TRBD1	TRBV19	TRBJ1-1	-	CASSTYRGETEAFF	TGTGCCAGTAGTACTTACAGGGGAGAGACTGAAGCTTTCTTT
-	TRBV25-1	TRBJ2-1	-	CASRSGKGAYNEQFF	TGTGCCAGCAGGAGTGGGAAAGGGGCATACAATGAGCAGTTCTTC
-	TRBV6-2/TRBV6-3	TRBJ1-2	-	CASSYSDRTYGYTF	TGTGCCAGCAGTTACTCGGACAGAACATATGGCTACACCTTC
-	TRBV29-1	TRBJ2-5	-	CSVGSGWGSVPTQYF	TGCAGCGTCGGATCTGGGTGGGGATCGGTCCCCACCCAGTACTTC
-	TRBV3-1/TRBV3-2	TRBJ2-1	-	CASSQGPGAYNEQFF	TGTGCCAGCAGCCAAGGTCCCGGAGCCTACAATGAGCAGTTCTTC
-	TRBV30	TRBJ1-1	-	CAWRLQGNTEAFF	TGTGCCTGGAGACTCCAGGGTAACACTGAAGCTTTCTTT
TRBD2	TRBV5-1	TRBJ2-1	-	CASSSTGTSGDNEQFF	TGCGCCAGCAGCTCAACCGGGACTAGCGGCGACAATGAGCAGTTCTTC
-	TRBV11-2	TRBJ1-1	-	CASSFLEGQGEAFF	TGTGCCAGCAGTTTCTTAGAGGGGCAAGGTGAAGCTTTCTTT
-	TRBV7-2	TRBJ2-3	-	CASRVKAALNTQYF	TGTGCCAGCAGGGTTAAGGCTGCTCTGAATACGCAGTATTTT
-	TRBV9	TRBJ2-5	-	CASSVDFNQETQYF	TGTGCCAGCAGCGTAGATTTCAACCAAGAGACCCAGTACTTC
-	TRBV5-1	TRBJ2-7	once	CASSFGLASSYEQYF	TGCGCCAGCAGTTTTGGACTGGCCTCCTCCTACGAGCAGTACTTC
-	TRBV2	TRBJ2-2	-	CASSEDSGTNTGELFF	TGTGCCAGCAGTGAAGATTCCGGGACGAACACCGGGGAGCTGTTTTTT
TRBD2	TRBV2	TRBJ2-5	-	CASTGTSGRIGETQYF	TGTGCCAGCACTGGGACTAGCGGGAGGATTGGAGAGACCCAGTACTTC
-	TRBV6-5	TRBJ1-6	-	CASSYRDWNSPLHF	TGTGCCAGCAGTTACAGGGACTGGAATTCACCCCTCCACTTT
-	TRBV21-1	TRBJ2-3	-	CASSKRQTGTDTQYF	TGTGCCAGCAGCAAACGTCAGACAGGGACAGATACGCAGTATTTT
TRBD1	TRBV19	TRBJ2-1	-	CASSISGTGSYNEQFF	TGTGCCAGTAGTATAAGCGGGACAGGGTCCTACAATGAGCAGTTCTTC
-	TRBV7-2	TRBJ1-4	-	CASSLTRDTFNEKLFF	TGTGCCAGCAGCCTCACTAGGGACACCTTTAATGAAAAACTGTTTTTT
TRBD2	TRBV5-1	TRBJ2-1	-	CASSDSSGIDNEQFF	TGCGCCAGCAGCGATTCTAGCGGGATCGACAATGAGCAGTTCTTC
TRBD1	TRBV5-1	TRBJ1-4	-	CASSLRQQGATNEKLFF	TGCGCCAGCAGCCTACGGCAACAGGGGGCGACTAATGAAAAACTGTTTTTT
-	TRBV23-1	TRBJ2-1	-	CASSHYSQHSYNEQFF	TGCGCCAGCAGTCACTATAGCCAGCACTCTTACAATGAGCAGTTCTTC
TRBD1	TRBV2	TRBJ1-5	-	CASSEGTGEGPQHF	TGTGCCAGCAGCGAAGGGACAGGAGAGGGGCCCCAGCATTTT
-	TRBV5-1	TRBJ1-6	-	CASSFFHRNLFPSPLHF	TGCGCCAGCAGCTTTTTCCACCGGAACCTCTTCCCTTCACCCCTCCACTTT
-	TRBV5-5	TRBJ1-5	-	CASSLSVGTSNQPQHF	TGTGCCAGCAGCTTAAGTGTGGGGACTAGCAATCAGCCCCAGCATTTT
-	TRBV19	TRBJ1-2	-	CASSQYDSEGYGYTF	TGTGCCAGTAGTCAATACGATTCGGAGGGTTATGGCTACACCTTC
-	TRBV4-1	TRBJ1-2	-	CASSQDNGAPYGYTF	TGCGCCAGCAGCCAAGATAACGGCGCGCCCTATGGCTACACCTTC
-	TRBV19	TRBJ1-2	-	CASSRQVNYGYTF	TGTGCCAGTAGTAGGCAGGTTAACTATGGCTACACCTTC
-	TRBV9	TRBJ1-3	-	CASSVEGIGNTIYF	TGTGCCAGCAGCGTAGAGGGTATAGGAAACACCATATATTTT
-	TRBV11-2	TRBJ1-5	-	CASSLDGNQPQHF	TGTGCCAGCAGCTTAGACGGCAATCAGCCCCAGCATTTT
TRBD2	TRBV5-6	TRBJ2-1	-	CASSSGGEQFF	TGTGCCAGCAGCTCGGGAGGAGAACAGTTCTTC
-	TRBV5-1	TRBJ1-4	-	CASSFDGATNEKLFF	TGCGCCAGCAGCTTCGACGGTGCAACTAATGAAAAACTGTTTTTT
TRBD1	TRBV6-5	TRBJ1-2	-	CASSYSTGDHGYTF	TGTGCCAGCAGTTACTCGACAGGGGATCACGGCTACACCTTC
TRBD1	TRBV2	TRBJ1-1	-	CASSAEGQGRAEAFF	TGTGCCAGCAGTGCAGAGGGACAGGGTAGAGCTGAAGCTTTCTTT
-	TRBV5-3	TRBJ1-6	-	CARSLKDSYSPLHF	TGTGCCAGAAGCTTGAAGGACAGCTATTCACCCCTCCACTTT
TRBD2	TRBV30	TRBJ2-7	-	CAWSVGGASYEQYF	TGTGCCTGGAGTGTGGGAGGGGCCTCCTACGAGCAGTACTTC
-	TRBV10-3	TRBJ1-2	once	CAIRGAGGLAYGYTF	TGTGCCATCAGGGGAGCCGGGGGGCTGGCATACGGCTACACCTTC
-	TRBV10-3	TRBJ1-5	-	CAIGPGLNQPQHF	TGTGCCATTGGCCCGGGACTAAATCAGCCCCAGCATTTT
-	TRBV5-1	TRBJ2-2	-	CASVGQLNTGELFF	TGCGCCAGCGTCGGACAGTTGAACACCGGGGAGCTGTTTTTT
TRBD1	TRBV28	TRBJ1-5	-	CASSTGQGYQPQHF	TGTGCCAGCAGCACCGGACAGGGCTATCAGCCCCAGCATTTT
TRBD1	TRBV19	TRBJ1-6	-	CASSTIRQGSNSPLHF	TGTGCCAGTAGTACTATCCGACAGGGCTCAAATTCACCCCTCCACTTT
-	TRBV4-2	TRBJ2-7	once	CASSQEVIQGIFYEQYF	TGTGCCAGCAGCCAAGAGGTGATTCAGGGAATCTTCTACGAGCAGTACTTC
-	TRBV9	TRBJ2-5	-	CASSVGGRAETQYF	TGTGCCAGCAGCGTAGGGGGTAGGGCGGAGACCCAGTACTTC
TRBD1	TRBV5-4	TRBJ1-2	-	CASSSHEDRVQGDYTF	TGTGCCAGCAGCTCGCACGAAGACAGGGTTCAAGGGGACTACACCTTC
-	TRBV2	TRBJ1-5	once	CASNERSYSNQPQHF	TGTGCCAGCAATGAACGGAGTTATAGCAATCAGCCCCAGCATTTT
TRBD2	TRBV20-1	TRBJ2-3	-	CSASSNSGRGGTDTQYF	TGCAGTGCTAGTAGCAATAGCGGGAGAGGTGGGACAGATACGCAGTATTTT
TRBD2	TRBV6-2/TRBV6-3	TRBJ2-2	-	CASSPLAGITGELFF	TGTGCCAGCAGTCCACTAGCGGGGATCACCGGGGAGCTGTTTTTT
TRBD1	TRBV18	TRBJ1-1	-	CASSPQSTGIDEAFF	TGTGCCAGCTCACCACAGTCGACAGGGATAGATGAAGCTTTCTTT
-	TRBV18	TRBJ2-1	-	CASSPEQGAYNEQFF	TGTGCCAGCTCACCAGAACAGGGTGCCTACAATGAGCAGTTCTTC
-	TRBV5-8	TRBJ1-1	few	CASSLTSGTFF	TGTGCCAGCAGCTTGACCTCGGGAACTTTCTTT
TRBD1	TRBV7-2	TRBJ2-5	-	CASSGTTGLETQYF	TGTGCCAGCAGCGGAACGACAGGGTTAGAGACCCAGTACTTC
-	TRBV6-6	TRBJ1-6	-	CASSRPTGASSYNSPLHF	TGTGCCAGCAGTCGCCCAACGGGGGCGAGCTCCTATAATTCACCCCTCCACTTT
-	TRBV10-3	TRBJ2-1	-	CAISDYNEQFF	TGTGCCATCAGTGATTACAATGAGCAGTTCTTC
TRBD1	TRBV6-2/TRBV6-3	TRBJ1-1	-	CASSYSREGGLGNTEAFF	TGTGCCAGCAGTTACTCGAGGGAAGGGGGCCTCGGGAACACTGAAGCTTTCTTT
-	TRBV27	TRBJ2-2	-	CASSLLQGNTGELFF	TGTGCCAGCAGTTTACTGCAGGGCAACACCGGGGAGCTGTTTTTT
-	TRBV7-8	TRBJ1-5	-	CASSFGGYSNQPQHF	TGTGCCAGCAGCTTTGGGGGGTATAGCAATCAGCCCCAGCATTTT
-	TRBV7-9	TRBJ1-2	-	CASSLDASYGYTF	TGTGCCAGCAGCTTGGACGCGTCGTATGGCTACACCTTC